The following is a T cell receptor beta chain sequence with its context. Its antigen is unknown. These data originate in a study of healthy donors' naive CD4 and CD8 T cells. Starting from around 500 ng of total RNA, TCR libraries were made with linear amplification. TCRdb reprocessed the reads with MiXCR, giving one entry per CDR3 protein. The table includes 200,000 or so distinct CDR3 sequences, around 74% detected once. Findings and caveats of the study: Possible naive T cell homeostatic proliferation bias remained unaddressed. Reportedly, most V and J gene segments showed naive CD4+ versus CD8+ bias.

Looked up from germline, CDR1 is SQVTM and CDR2 is ANQGSEA. This CDR3 contains 11 residues. The V end was cut by 5 bases, the J end by 9 bases, with 14 bases between. The chain couples TRBV29-1 to TRBJ2-7; D ambiguous. The sample was naive CD4+ and CD8+ T cells sorted from blood, pooled from several donors. This receptor was taken from a pool of human donors in good health; the sample pools cells from several healthy donors. CDR3 nucleotides: TGCAGCGTTCCCCAATTCCGGGTGCAGTACTTC. As protein: CSVPQFRVQYF.